The 7 T cell receptor beta chains below all came from one sample that was sequenced in a study of identical twins. Each CDR3 protein gets one entry after TCRdb re-called the 5' RACE reads with MiXCR. The repertoire has 350,000 to 500,000 distinct CDR3 sequences, 18% of them found once; the top ten carry 9% to 15%. Specimen: naive T cells sorted from blood. These receptors originate from a man in his forties or fifties in good health.

The chain employs TRBV5-1 and TRBJ2-5; D possibly corresponds to TRBD2 (5 bases). The CDR3 covers 14 residues. V was trimmed by 6 bases and J by 2 bases, leaving 14 bases between them. Per the germline V gene, CDR1 is SGHRS and CDR2 is YFSETQ. CDR3 DNA sequence: TGCGCCAGCAACGCCCTTTCGGGGCAAGAGACCCAGTACTTC. It encodes CASNALSGQETQYF.

The chain joins TRBV27 to TRBJ2-7; 8 bases fit TRBD2. The CDR3 covers 16 residues. From germline, CDR1 is MNHEY and CDR2 SMNVEV (reference sequence). With V trimmed by 1 base and J by 3 bases, 8 bases remained unmatched. The CDR3 sequence is CASSLYPSGRNYEQYF. For the CDR3, the DNA is TGTGCCAGCAGTTTATATCCTAGCGGGCGGAACTACGAGCAGTACTTC.

This clonotype was seen many times. The chain employs TRBV9 and TRBJ2-2; TRBD1 matches 9 bases. The J segment lost 7 bases and the V segment lost 4 bases, leaving 5 bases of the junction unmatched. Germline V gives CDR1 SGDLS, CDR2 YYNGEE. CDR3 length equals 14 residues. CDR3 loop: CASSPGQGGGELFF. DNA of the CDR3: TGTGCCAGCAGCCCGGGACAGGGAGGCGGGGAGCTGTTTTTT.

The table lists this clonotype with a few counts. This chain uses TRBV20-1 with TRBJ2-2, with 9 bases lining up with TRBD1. The CDR3 sequence is 17 residues long. CDR1 and CDR2 (germline): DFQATT, SNEGSKA (reference sequence). V gave up 0 bases and J gave up 5 bases; unmatched junction bases: 10. The CDR3 nucleotides are TGCAGTGCTAGAGATCTTACCGGGACAGGGAGGACCGGGGAGCTGTTTTTT. It is translated as CSARDLTGTGRTGELFF.

V gene TRBV18 combines with J gene TRBJ1-3, with no clear D. The CDR3 is 14 amino acids. Germline V CDR1 and CDR2: KGHSH, LQKENI. The ends were cut back, 2 bases at V and 3 bases at J, with 8 bases in the middle. The CDR3 bases are TGTGCCAGCTCACCAATTAGCATTGGAAACACCATATATTTT. This translates into CASSPISIGNTIYF.

The chain links TRBV6-1 to TRBJ2-2; weak D call: TRBD2 (5 bases). V shed 5 bases and J shed 3 bases, with 7 bases lying between them. This CDR3 region has 13 residues. CDR1 MNHNS and CDR2 SASEGT come from the germline V gene. CDR3 coding DNA: TGTGCCAGCAGTCGAGGGTACACCGGGGAGCTGTTTTTT. It translates to CASSRGYTGELFF.

This clonotype was counted at least ten times. The chain carries TRBV20-1 and TRBJ1-5; no clear D. Germline lookup yields CDR1 DFQATT and CDR2 SNEGSKA (reference sequence). The CDR3 covers 12 residues. V dropped 6 bases and J dropped 7 bases, with 13 bases sitting between them. CDR3 nucleotide sequence: TGCAGTGCCTCCTCGGTGCGGCAGCCCCAGCATTTT. Its translation: CSASSVRQPQHF.